This T cell receptor beta chain is from a study of blood T cell repertoires in COVID-19. Study-level information: Donors in the United States, Italy and Spain gave samples during acute or convalescent COVID-19.

Original handling: Amplified reference gene primers provided the basis for estimating nucleated cell counts. Sequencing was performed with immunoSEQ multiplex PCR; in TCRdb, only in-frame clones are kept and a portion is missing. The V and J calls and clone size were taken over from that table, and D and trimming were inferred from the DNA. The data contain about 140,000 clones, 60% to 85% of them singletons. Sequencing was performed on peripheral blood. This clonotype originated in a woman of 80 years or more with active or convalescent COVID-19.

The CDR3 loop reads CASSFGTGGTEAFF. The DNA of the CDR3 is TGTGCCAGCAGCTTTGGGACAGGGGGAACTGAAGCTTTCTTT. The V call is TRBV7-2, the J call TRBJ1-1; 11 positions match TRBD1. Germline loops: CDR1 SGHTA, CDR2 FQGNSA. After removal of 3 bases from V and 5 bases from J, the junction contained 2 bases not matched to a gene. The CDR3 runs 14 residues.